This TCR beta chain was captured by sequencing in a study of long-term antiretroviral therapy in people with HIV. Germline CDR1 MDHEN, CDR2 SYDVKM. Trimming removed 6 bases at V and 5 bases at J, with 11 bases between. The CDR3 loop spans 12 amino acids. At survey level, the immunoSEQ assay was run in its v3.0 version. Measured with immunoSEQ multiplex PCR; TCRdb has only the in-frame clones, and not every one. Among about 40,000 clones listed, 75% to 90% were seen once. The material sequenced was unsorted PBMCs, taken 1 year after starting antiretroviral therapy. The TCR sequence derives from a man in his late teens or twenties with HIV. This chain uses TRBV28 with TRBJ2-7; tentative D call: TRBD1 (5 bases). The CDR3 here is CASSPTVHEQYF. In nucleotides, the CDR3 is TGTGCCAGCAGCCCGACAGTACACGAGCAGTACTTC.